This T cell receptor (beta chain) was documented in a study of PD-L1 blockade in urothelial cancer. Study-level background: Dosed intravenously at 1,200 mg every 3 weeks, atezolizumab was initiated by patients in the mid-2010s.

In each PCR, synthetic TCR analog templates were spiked in. The assay was immunoSEQ multiplex PCR, and TCRdb's table has in-frame clones only and misses some. Seen here are over 65,000 clones, roughly 88% observed once, and the top ten hold more than 3.5%. This clone has more than one count but fewer than ten. The antigen remains undetermined. Whole-study findings and limits: Patients who had durable benefit saw their tumor-associated blood clones expand more at 3 weeks.

Trimming took 5 bases from V and 4 from J, leaving 15 bases between them. This CDR3 region has 15 residues. Per germline, CDR1 MDHEN and CDR2 SYDVKM. Noted time point: pretreatment peripheral blood. This receptor was identified in a man aged 65 to 85 with urothelial cancer. V is TRBV28 and J is TRBJ1-5, with unresolved D. Sequenced here: PBMCs, sampled around atezolizumab (anti-PD-L1) treatment. The CDR3 sequence: CASSTEDGLNQPQHF. The CDR3 DNA follows: TGTGCCAGCAGTACGGAGGACGGGCTGAATCAGCCCCAGCATTTT.